This TCR beta chain was sequenced in a study of T cells in tuberculosis. The CDR3 length is 14 residues. Germline V gives CDR1 LNHNV, CDR2 YYDKDF (reference sequence). Trimming removed 0 bases at V and 6 bases at J, with 10 bases between. Time point meaning: new active TB diagnosis, blood taken before or within 7 days of starting treatment. Libraries were prepared by immunoSEQ multiplex PCR; TCRdb keeps only in-frame clonotypes and omits some of them. The table lists around 30,000 clones, roughly 82% of them singletons. Sequenced material: PBMCs, taken at tuberculosis diagnosis. This receptor was obtained from an adult with tuberculosis. V gene TRBV15 combines with J gene TRBJ2-3; weak D call: TRBD1 (5 bases). CDR3 bases: TGTGCCACCAGCAGAGATTACGCAGGGGATACGCAGTATTTT. Amino acids: CATSRDYAGDTQYF.